A selection of T cell receptor beta chains follows, all from one sample in a study of blood T cell repertoires in COVID-19. TCRdb keeps only in-frame clones here, not all; method: immunoSEQ multiplex PCR. The table lists under 150,000 clones, more than 75% of them singletons. The sample taken for sequencing was peripheral blood. Receptor source: a man aged 55 to 70 with acute or convalescent COVID-19. The CDR3 runs from the conserved cysteine through the conserved F or W. D genes are given only for firm matches. Expanded clones are given a class, and other clones once, few, many or no size at all.

CASSIDRGYNSPLHF	TGTGCCAGCAGTATCGACAGGGGGTATAATTCACCCCTCCACTTT	15	.	TRBV6-6	TRBJ1-6	TRBD1
CASSEGQGNYGYTF	TGTGCCAGCAGTGAGGGACAGGGGAACTATGGCTACACCTTC	14	.	TRBV6-1	TRBJ1-2	TRBD1
CASREEGRYSPLHF	TGTGCCAGCAGGGAGGAGGGACGGTACTCACCCCTCCACTTT	14	.	TRBV6-5	TRBJ1-6	.
CASSDQGEAGSPLHF	TGTGCCAGCAGTGACCAAGGAGAGGCGGGTTCACCCCTCCACTTT	15	few	TRBV6-1	TRBJ1-6	.
CASSIPLAGGQSGELFF	TGTGCCAGTAGTATTCCATTAGCGGGAGGGCAATCCGGGGAGCTGTTTTTT	17	.	TRBV19	TRBJ2-2	TRBD2
CASSLIAGRSYEQYF	TGTGCCAGCAGCTTAATTGCAGGGAGGTCCTACGAGCAGTACTTC	15	.	TRBV7-2	TRBJ2-7	.
CASSPSGQNYEQYF	TGTGCCAGCAGCCCAAGTGGACAGAATTACGAGCAGTACTTC	14	few	TRBV11-2	TRBJ2-7	.
CASSQLQGGEKLFF	TGTGCCAGCAGCCAATTACAGGGCGGGGAAAAACTGTTTTTT	14	.	TRBV3-1/TRBV3-2	TRBJ1-4	.
CASSYRQTHRGEKLFF	TGTGCCAGCAGTTACCGCCAAACCCACAGGGGTGAAAAACTGTTTTTT	16	.	TRBV6-5	TRBJ1-4	TRBD1
CATSGLTGGSETQYF	TGTGCCACCAGCGGGCTTACAGGGGGCTCGGAGACCCAGTACTTC	15	.	TRBV25-1	TRBJ2-5	TRBD1
CASNPFRGEGYTF	TGTGCCAGCAACCCATTCAGGGGCGAGGGCTACACCTTC	13	.	TRBV9	TRBJ1-2	.
CASSPLGAENEQFF	TGTGCCAGCAGCCCCCTGGGAGCGGAGAATGAGCAGTTCTTC	14	.	TRBV11-3	TRBJ2-1	.
CASSYRTGRSYEQYF	TGTGCCAGCAGCTACAGGACAGGGCGGTCCTACGAGCAGTACTTC	15	few	TRBV7-9	TRBJ2-7	TRBD1
CASSPRGYEQYF	TGTGCCAGCAGCCCCAGGGGTTACGAGCAGTACTTC	12	once	TRBV5-4	TRBJ2-7	.
CASSYRPGFASPLHF	TGTGCCAGCAGTTACCGACCGGGGTTCGCTTCACCCCTCCACTTT	15	few	TRBV6-5	TRBJ1-6	.
CASSPAGGFSYEQYF	TGTGCCAGCAGCCCAGCAGGGGGTTTCTCCTACGAGCAGTACTTC	15	few	TRBV7-9	TRBJ2-7	TRBD1
CASSPRGANTGELFF	TGTGCCAGCAGCCCGCGGGGAGCGAACACCGGGGAGCTGTTTTTT	15	few	TRBV6-5	TRBJ2-2	.
CASSLNRVNEQFF	TGTGCCAGCAGTCTGAACCGGGTGAATGAGCAGTTCTTC	13	.	TRBV12-3/TRBV12-4	TRBJ2-1	.
CAISEYSGTSAYEQYF	TGTGCCATCAGTGAGTACTCCGGGACTAGCGCCTACGAGCAGTACTTC	16	.	TRBV10-3	TRBJ2-7	TRBD2
CASSTRTLSPLHF	TGTGCCAGCAGCACCCGGACACTTTCACCCCTCCACTTT	13	once	TRBV11-2	TRBJ1-6	.
CASSYSTSGNYEQYF	TGTGCCAGCAGTTACTCGACTAGCGGGAATTACGAGCAGTACTTC	15	.	TRBV6-5	TRBJ2-7	TRBD2
CASSLSWDSRYNEQFF	TGTGCCAGCAGCCTGTCCTGGGACAGCCGTTACAATGAGCAGTTCTTC	16	.	TRBV5-8	TRBJ2-1	TRBD1
CASSYSGGARSYEQYF	TGTGCCAGCAGTTACTCTGGCGGGGCTCGCTCCTACGAGCAGTACTTC	16	few	TRBV6-5	TRBJ2-7	.
CASPRAAGHSYEQYF	TGTGCCAGCCCCAGGGCAGCGGGCCACTCCTACGAGCAGTACTTC	15	.	TRBV27	TRBJ2-7	.
CASRTGPTYGYTF	TGTGCCAGCCGTACAGGACCTACCTATGGCTACACCTTC	13	.	TRBV6-5	TRBJ1-2	.
CAWRRRLAGGNTGELFF	TGTGCCTGGAGGAGAAGGCTAGCGGGTGGGAACACCGGGGAGCTGTTTTTT	17	.	TRBV30	TRBJ2-2	TRBD2
CASSLRTSGTDTQYF	TGTGCCAGCAGCTTGCGGACTAGCGGCACAGATACGCAGTATTTT	15	.	TRBV5-6	TRBJ2-3	TRBD2
CASSQSFYTDTQYF	TGTGCCAGCAGCCAATCCTTCTACACAGATACGCAGTATTTT	14	.	TRBV3-1/TRBV3-2	TRBJ2-3	.
CASSPSGTGGNYYGYTF	TGTGCCAGCAGCCCCTCCGGGACAGGGGGAAACTACTATGGCTACACCTTC	17	.	TRBV3-1/TRBV3-2	TRBJ1-2	TRBD1
CASSFQGSSYGYTF	TGTGCCAGCAGTTTCCAGGGGAGTAGCTATGGCTACACCTTC	14	.	TRBV27	TRBJ1-2	.
CASSPAGYEQYF	TGTGCCAGCAGCCCGGCAGGCTACGAGCAGTACTTC	12	.	TRBV28	TRBJ2-7	.
CASSPPGGNYGYTF	TGTGCCAGCTCACCACCGGGGGGAAACTATGGCTACACCTTC	14	.	TRBV18	TRBJ1-2	.
CASSPSGQGRTDTQYF	TGTGCCAGCAGCCCATCCGGACAGGGACGCACAGATACGCAGTATTTT	16	.	TRBV28	TRBJ2-3	TRBD1
CASSVDSYNEQFF	TGTGCCAGCAGCGTCGACAGTTACAATGAGCAGTTCTTC	13	.	TRBV7-9	TRBJ2-1	.
CASRPGQGVFSWENIQYF	TGTGCCAGTAGGCCGGGACAGGGAGTTTTCTCCTGGGAAAACATTCAGTACTTC	18	.	TRBV19	TRBJ2-4	TRBD1
CASSEGPGLGSYEQYF	TGCGCCAGCAGTGAGGGGCCGGGACTAGGGTCCTACGAGCAGTACTTC	16	.	TRBV10-1	TRBJ2-7	TRBD2
CASVDRNTDTQYF	TGTGCCAGCGTAGACAGAAACACAGATACGCAGTATTTT	13	.	TRBV28	TRBJ2-3	.
CASSSQGLNQPQHF	TGTGCCAGCAGCTCACAGGGGTTGAATCAGCCCCAGCATTTT	14	.	TRBV7-2	TRBJ1-5	TRBD1
CASSHSQEANTGELFF	TGCGCCAGCAGTCATTCTCAGGAGGCGAACACCGGGGAGCTGTTTTTT	16	.	TRBV23-1	TRBJ2-2	.
CASSEVAGGSNYGYTF	TGTGCCAGCAGTGAAGTGGCAGGGGGCTCCAACTATGGCTACACCTTC	16	.	TRBV2	TRBJ1-2	TRBD1
CASSADRGQPQHF	TGTGCCAGCAGCGCGGACAGGGGGCAGCCCCAGCATTTT	13	.	TRBV13	TRBJ1-5	TRBD1
CASSELRGSLLYEQYF	TGTGCCAGCAGCGAGCTAAGGGGGAGCCTCCTTTACGAGCAGTACTTC	16	.	TRBV7-9	TRBJ2-7	.